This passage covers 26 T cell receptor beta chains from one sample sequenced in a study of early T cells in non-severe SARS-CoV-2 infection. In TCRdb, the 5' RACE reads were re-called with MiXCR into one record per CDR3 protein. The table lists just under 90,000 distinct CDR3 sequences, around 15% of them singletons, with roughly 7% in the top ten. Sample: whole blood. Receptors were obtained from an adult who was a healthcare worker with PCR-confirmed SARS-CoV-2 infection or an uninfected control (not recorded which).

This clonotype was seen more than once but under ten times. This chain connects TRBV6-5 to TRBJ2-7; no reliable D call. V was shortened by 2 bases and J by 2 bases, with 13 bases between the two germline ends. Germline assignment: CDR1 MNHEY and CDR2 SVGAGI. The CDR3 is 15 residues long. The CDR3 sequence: CASSYDGTAPYEQYF. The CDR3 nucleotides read TGTGCCAGCAGTTACGACGGAACAGCCCCCTACGAGCAGTACTTC.

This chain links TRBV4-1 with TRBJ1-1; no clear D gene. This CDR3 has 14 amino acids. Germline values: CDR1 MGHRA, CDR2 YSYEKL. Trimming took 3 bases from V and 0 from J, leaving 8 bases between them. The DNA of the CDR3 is TGCGCCAGCAGCCACGGACTGATGAACACTGAAGCTTTCTTT. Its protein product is CASSHGLMNTEAFF.

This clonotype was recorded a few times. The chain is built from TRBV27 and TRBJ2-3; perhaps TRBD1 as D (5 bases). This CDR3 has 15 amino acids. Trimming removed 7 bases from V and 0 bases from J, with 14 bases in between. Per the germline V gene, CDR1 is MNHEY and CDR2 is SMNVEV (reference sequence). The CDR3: CASKLGHASTDTQYF. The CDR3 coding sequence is TGTGCCAGCAAACTTGGACATGCTAGCACAGATACGCAGTATTTT.

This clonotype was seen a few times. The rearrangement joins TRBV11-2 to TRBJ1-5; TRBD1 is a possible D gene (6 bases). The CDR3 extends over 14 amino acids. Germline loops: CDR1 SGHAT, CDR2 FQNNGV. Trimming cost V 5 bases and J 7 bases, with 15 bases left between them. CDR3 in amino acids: CASSPGQTDQPQHF. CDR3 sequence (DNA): TGTGCCAGCAGCCCCGGACAGACGGACCAGCCCCAGCATTTT.

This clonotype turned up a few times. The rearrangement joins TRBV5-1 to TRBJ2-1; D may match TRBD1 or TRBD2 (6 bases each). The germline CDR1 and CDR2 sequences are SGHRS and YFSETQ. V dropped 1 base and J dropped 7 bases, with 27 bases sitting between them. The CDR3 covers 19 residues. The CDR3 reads CASSLFGTSTPFRGNEQFF. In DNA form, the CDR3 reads TGCGCCAGCAGCTTGTTTGGGACTTCTACCCCCTTCAGGGGTAATGAGCAGTTCTTC.

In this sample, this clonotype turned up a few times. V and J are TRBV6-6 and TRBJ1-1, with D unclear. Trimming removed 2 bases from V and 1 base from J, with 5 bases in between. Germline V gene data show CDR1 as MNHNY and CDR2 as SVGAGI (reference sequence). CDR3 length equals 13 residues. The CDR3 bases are TGTGCCAGCAGTTACCTGGAGAACACTGAAGCTTTCTTT. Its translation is CASSYLENTEAFF.

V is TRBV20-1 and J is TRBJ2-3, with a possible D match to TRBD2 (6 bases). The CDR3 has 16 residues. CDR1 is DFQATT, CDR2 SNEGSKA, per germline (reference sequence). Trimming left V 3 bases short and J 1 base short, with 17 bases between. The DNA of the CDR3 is TGCAGTGCTAGCTACCGTAGCGGAACCGGCACAGATACGCAGTATTTT. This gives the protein CSASYRSGTGTDTQYF.

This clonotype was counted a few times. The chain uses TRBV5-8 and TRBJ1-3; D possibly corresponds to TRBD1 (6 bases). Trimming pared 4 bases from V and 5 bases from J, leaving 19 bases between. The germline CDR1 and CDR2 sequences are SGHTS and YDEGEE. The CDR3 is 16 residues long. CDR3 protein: CASSPVPGQRRNTIYF. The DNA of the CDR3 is TGTGCCAGCAGCCCTGTCCCGGGACAAAGAAGAAACACCATATATTTT.

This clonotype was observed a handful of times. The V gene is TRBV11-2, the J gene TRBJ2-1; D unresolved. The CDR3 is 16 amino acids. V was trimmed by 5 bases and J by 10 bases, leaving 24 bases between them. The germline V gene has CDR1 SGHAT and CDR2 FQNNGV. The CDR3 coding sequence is TGTGCCAGCAGCCCTCTCGGTAGCCGACTTTTAGACGAGCAGTTCTTC. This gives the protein CASSPLGSRLLDEQFF.

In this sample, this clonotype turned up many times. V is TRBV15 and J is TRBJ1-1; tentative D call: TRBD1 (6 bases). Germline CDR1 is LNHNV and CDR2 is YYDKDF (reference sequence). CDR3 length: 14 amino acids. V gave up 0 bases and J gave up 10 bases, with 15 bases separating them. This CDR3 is CATSREGRGGGAFF. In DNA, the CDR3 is TGTGCCACCAGCAGAGAAGGGAGGGGAGGGGGAGCTTTCTTT.

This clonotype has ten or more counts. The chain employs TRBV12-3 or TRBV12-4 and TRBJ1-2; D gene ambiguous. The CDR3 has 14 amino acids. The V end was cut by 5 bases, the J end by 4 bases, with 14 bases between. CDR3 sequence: CASSRWEARYGYTF. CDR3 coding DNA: TGTGCCAGCAGTCGATGGGAAGCCCGCTATGGCTACACCTTC.

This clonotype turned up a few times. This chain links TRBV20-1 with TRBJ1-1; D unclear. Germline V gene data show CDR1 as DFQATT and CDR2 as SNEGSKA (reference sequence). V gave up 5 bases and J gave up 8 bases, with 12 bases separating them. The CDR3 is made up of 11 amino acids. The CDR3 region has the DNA TGCAGTGCTCCTAAGTTAGGGGAAGCTTTCTTT. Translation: CSAPKLGEAFF.

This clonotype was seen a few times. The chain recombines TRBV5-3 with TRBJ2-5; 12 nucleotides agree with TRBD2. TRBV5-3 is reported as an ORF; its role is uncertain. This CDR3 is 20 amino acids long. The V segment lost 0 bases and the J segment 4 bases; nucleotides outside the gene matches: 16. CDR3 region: CARSLEATEDLAGGRETQYF. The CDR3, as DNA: TGTGCCAGAAGCTTGGAGGCGACGGAGGATCTAGCGGGAGGGCGAGAGACCCAGTACTTC.

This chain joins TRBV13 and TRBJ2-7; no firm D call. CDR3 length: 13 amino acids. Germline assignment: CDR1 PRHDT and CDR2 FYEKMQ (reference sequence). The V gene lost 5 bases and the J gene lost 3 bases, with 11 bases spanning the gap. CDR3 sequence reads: CASSPTSGYEQYF. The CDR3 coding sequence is TGTGCCAGCAGCCCCACCAGTGGCTACGAGCAGTACTTC. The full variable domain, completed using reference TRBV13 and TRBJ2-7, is AAGVIQSPRHLIKEKRETATLKCYPIPRHDTVYWYQQGPGQDPQFLISFYEKMQSDKGSIPDRFSAQQFSDYHSELNMSSLELGDSALYFCASSPTSGYEQYFGPGTRLTVT.

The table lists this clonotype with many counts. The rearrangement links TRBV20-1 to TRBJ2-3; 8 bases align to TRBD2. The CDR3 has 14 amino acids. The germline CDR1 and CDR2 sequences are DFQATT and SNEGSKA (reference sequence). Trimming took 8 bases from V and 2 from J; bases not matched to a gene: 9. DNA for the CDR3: TGCAGTCCAGGGAGCGGACTAGCCACAGATACGCAGTATTTT. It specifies CSPGSGLATDTQYF.

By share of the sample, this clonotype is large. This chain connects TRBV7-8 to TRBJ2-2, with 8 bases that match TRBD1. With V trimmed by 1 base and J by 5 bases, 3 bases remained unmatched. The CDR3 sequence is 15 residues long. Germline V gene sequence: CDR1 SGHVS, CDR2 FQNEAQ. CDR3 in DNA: TGTGCCAGCAGCTTAGGGACAGGGATGACCGGGGAGCTGTTTTTT. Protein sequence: CASSLGTGMTGELFF.

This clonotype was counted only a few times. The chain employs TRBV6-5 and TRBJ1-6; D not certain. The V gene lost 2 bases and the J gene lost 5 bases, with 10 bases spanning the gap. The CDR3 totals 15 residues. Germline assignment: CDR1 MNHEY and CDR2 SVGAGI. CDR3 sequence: CASSYGLFNNSPLHF. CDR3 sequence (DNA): TGTGCCAGCAGTTACGGACTTTTCAATAATTCACCCCTCCACTTT.

The CDR3 nucleotides read TGCAGCGTTACCCAACAGGGAAAGAACGAGCAGTACTTC. Translation: CSVTQQGKNEQYF. This chain uses TRBV29-1 with TRBJ2-7, with D possibly being TRBD1 (6 bases). The germline gives CDR1 SQVTM, CDR2 ANQGSEA. The V end lost 5 bases, the J end lost 5 bases, and 16 bases lay between the germline ends. The CDR3 runs 13 residues.

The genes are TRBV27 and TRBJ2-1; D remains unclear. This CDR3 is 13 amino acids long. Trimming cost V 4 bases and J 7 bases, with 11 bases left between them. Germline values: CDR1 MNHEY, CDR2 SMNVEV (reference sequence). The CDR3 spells CASSYRARNEQFF. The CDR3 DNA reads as TGTGCCAGCAGTTACCGGGCTAGGAATGAGCAGTTCTTC.

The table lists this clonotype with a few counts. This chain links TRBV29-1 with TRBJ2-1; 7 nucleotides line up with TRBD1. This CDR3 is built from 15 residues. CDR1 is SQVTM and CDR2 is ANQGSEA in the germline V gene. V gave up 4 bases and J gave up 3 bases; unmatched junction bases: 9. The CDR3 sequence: CSVAQGVVDYNEQFF. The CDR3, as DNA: TGCAGCGTTGCCCAGGGGGTTGTTGACTACAATGAGCAGTTCTTC.

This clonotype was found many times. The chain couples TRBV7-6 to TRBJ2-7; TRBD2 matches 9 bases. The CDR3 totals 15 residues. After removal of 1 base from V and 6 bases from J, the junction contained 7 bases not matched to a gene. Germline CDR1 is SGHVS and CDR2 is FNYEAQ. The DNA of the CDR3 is TGTGCCAGCAGCTTAGGGGCTAGCGGGAACGGCGAGCAGTACTTC. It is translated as CASSLGASGNGEQYF.

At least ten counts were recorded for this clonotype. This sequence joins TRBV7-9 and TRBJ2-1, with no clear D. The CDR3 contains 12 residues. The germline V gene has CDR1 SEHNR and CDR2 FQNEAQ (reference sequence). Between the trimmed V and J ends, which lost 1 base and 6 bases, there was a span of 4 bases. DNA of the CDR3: TGTGCCAGCAGCTTAGTGGTCAATGAGCAGTTCTTC. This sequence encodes CASSLVVNEQFF.

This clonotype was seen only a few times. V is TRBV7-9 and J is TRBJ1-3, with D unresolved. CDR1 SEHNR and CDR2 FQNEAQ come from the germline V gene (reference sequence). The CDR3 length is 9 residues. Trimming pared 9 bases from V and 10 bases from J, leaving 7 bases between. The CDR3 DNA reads TGTGCCAGTTCTAGGACCATATATTTT. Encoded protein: CASSRTIYF.

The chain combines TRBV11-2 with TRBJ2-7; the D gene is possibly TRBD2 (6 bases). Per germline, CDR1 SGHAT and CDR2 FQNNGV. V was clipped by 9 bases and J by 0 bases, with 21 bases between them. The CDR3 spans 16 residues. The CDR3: CASQPGVGGLSYEQYF. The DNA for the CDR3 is TGTGCCAGTCAACCCGGGGTGGGAGGCCTCTCCTACGAGCAGTACTTC.

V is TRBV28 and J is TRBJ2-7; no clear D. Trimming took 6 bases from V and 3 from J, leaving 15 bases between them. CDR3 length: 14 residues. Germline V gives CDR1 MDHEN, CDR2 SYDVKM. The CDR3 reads CASSPRIKSYEQYF. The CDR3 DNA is TGTGCCAGCAGCCCCAGGATCAAGAGCTACGAGCAGTACTTC. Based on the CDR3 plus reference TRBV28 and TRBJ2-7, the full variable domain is DVKVTQSSRYLVKRTGEKVFLECVQDMDHENMFWYRQDPGLGLRLIYFSYDVKMKEKGDIPEGYSVSREKKERFSLILESASTNQTSMYLCASSPRIKSYEQYFGPGTRLTVT.

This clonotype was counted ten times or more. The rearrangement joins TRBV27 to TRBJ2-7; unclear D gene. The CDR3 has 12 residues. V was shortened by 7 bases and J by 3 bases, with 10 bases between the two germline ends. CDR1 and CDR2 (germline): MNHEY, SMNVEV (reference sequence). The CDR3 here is CASMNLFYEQYF. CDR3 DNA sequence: TGTGCCAGCATGAACCTTTTCTACGAGCAGTACTTC.